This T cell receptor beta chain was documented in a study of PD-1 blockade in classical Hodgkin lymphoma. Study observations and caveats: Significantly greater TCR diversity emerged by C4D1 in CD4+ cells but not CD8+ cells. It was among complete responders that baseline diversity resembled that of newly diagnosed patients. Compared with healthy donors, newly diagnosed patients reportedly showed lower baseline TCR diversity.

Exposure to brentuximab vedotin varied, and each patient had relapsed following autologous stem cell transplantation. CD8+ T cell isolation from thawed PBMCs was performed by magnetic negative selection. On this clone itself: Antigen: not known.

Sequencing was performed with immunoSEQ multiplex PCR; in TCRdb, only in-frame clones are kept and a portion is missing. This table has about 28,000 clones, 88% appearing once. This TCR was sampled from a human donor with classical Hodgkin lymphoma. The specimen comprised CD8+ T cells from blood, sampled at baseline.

CDR3: CAEGTGIGTDTQYF. CDR3 DNA: TGTGCCGAGGGGACAGGGATAGGCACAGATACGCAGTATTTT. The chain has TRBV30 and TRBJ2-3; 9 bases are shared with TRBD1. There are 14 residues in the CDR3. The germline gives CDR1 GTSNPN, CDR2 SVGIG (reference sequence). V was pared by 8 bases and J by 1 base, with 7 bases of the junction left unmatched.